What follows describes a single T cell receptor beta chain. This record comes from a study of tumour-infiltrating T cells in Burkitt lymphoma. About the study: Overall and progression-free survival were predicted by productive clonality.

The CDR3 loop spans 15 amino acids. The germline gives CDR1 MNHEY, CDR2 SVGAGI. Trimming pared 5 bases from V and 0 bases from J, leaving 12 bases between. Sequenced by immunoSEQ multiplex PCR; TCRdb stores in-frame clones only, minus some. Here the sample spans fewer than 8,500 clones, about a sixth being singletons. The clonotype was recovered from a human donor with diffuse large B-cell lymphoma. The genes are TRBV6-5 and TRBJ2-3; a weak D match, TRBD2 (6 bases). The sequencing sample was made of tumor tissue. CDR3 protein: CASSRDGLSTDTQYF. DNA of the CDR3: TGTGCCAGCAGTCGGGACGGACTAAGCACAGATACGCAGTATTTT.